This T cell receptor beta chain was captured in a study of T cell responses to AZD1222 COVID-19 vaccine. Method: immunoSEQ multiplex PCR; TCRdb's copy keeps in-frame clones and lacks some. There are nearly 90,000 clones in the sample; 70% to 90% occur only once, and around 5.5% lies in the top ten. Trimming left V 6 bases short and J 2 bases short, with 14 bases between. The germline gives CDR1 MNHEY, CDR2 SVGAGI. This CDR3 is built from 15 residues. The chain employs TRBV6-5 and TRBJ1-5, with D hard to call. This receptor was taken from an adult who received the AZD1222 COVID-19 vaccine. Sequencing was performed on peripheral blood, taken 28 days after the second AZD1222 dose. The CDR3 loop is CASSSWSVGNQPQHF. The CDR3 nucleotides read TGTGCCAGCAGCTCTTGGAGTGTTGGCAATCAGCCCCAGCATTTT.